The 25 T cell receptor beta chains listed next were all sequenced from one sample in a study of blood T cell repertoires in COVID-19. The data were produced by immunoSEQ multiplex PCR, yet TCRdb's version contains in-frame clones alone and is incomplete. The sample gives approximately 200,000 clones, roughly 80% of which show up once; roughly a sixth is in the top ten. Source material: peripheral blood. These TCRs come from a man in his 60s with active or convalescent COVID-19.

The chain links TRBV19 to TRBJ2-1; perhaps TRBD2 as D (6 bases). Trimming removed 3 bases from V and 6 bases from J, with 12 bases in between. Germline lookup yields CDR1 LNHDA and CDR2 SQIVND (reference sequence). The CDR3 is 14 amino acids. The CDR3 loop reads CASSILGGSNEQFF. The DNA of the CDR3 is TGTGCCAGTAGTATCCTAGGAGGGAGCAATGAGCAGTTCTTC.

The chain recombines TRBV28 with TRBJ2-5; a possible D gene is TRBD2 (7 bases). CDR3 length: 17 residues. Trimming removed 1 base from V and 0 bases from J, with 15 bases in between. In germline, CDR1 is MDHEN, CDR2 SYDVKM. For the CDR3, the DNA is TGTGCCAGCAGTTTATTTGGCCGAGGGGGGGACCAAGAGACCCAGTACTTC. Translated, it gives CASSLFGRGGDQETQYF.

The genes are TRBV28 and TRBJ1-6, with D maybe TRBD1 (5 bases). CDR1 MDHEN and CDR2 SYDVKM come from the germline V gene. V was trimmed by 5 bases and J by 7 bases, leaving 18 bases between them. The CDR3 runs to 16 residues. CDR3 coding DNA: TGTGCCAGCAGTGGGGCGGGACTGAAAGGCAATTCACCCCTCCACTTT. Protein: CASSGAGLKGNSPLHF.

This clone was seen a handful of times. The chain is built from TRBV28 and TRBJ1-1; 12 bases fit TRBD1. The CDR3 consists of 15 residues. Germline-derived CDR1 and CDR2 are MDHEN and SYDVKM. Trimming at V came to 6 bases and at J to 7 bases, leaving 9 bases not matched to a gene. This chain's CDR3 is CASRNPGQGAVEAFF. CDR3 nucleotide sequence: TGTGCCAGCAGGAATCCGGGACAGGGGGCAGTTGAAGCTTTCTTT. The whole variable domain, remainder taken from reference TRBV28 and TRBJ1-1, is DVKVTQSSRYLVKRTGEKVFLECVQDMDHENMFWYRQDPGLGLRLIYFSYDVKMKEKGDIPEGYSVSREKKERFSLILESASTNQTSMYLCASRNPGQGAVEAFFGQGTRLTVV.

This rearrangement joins TRBV3-1 (or the pseudogene TRBV3-2) to TRBJ2-5, with 7 bases aligning to TRBD1. V lost 5 bases and J lost 5; bases outside the gene matches: 5. The CDR3 extends over 13 amino acids. The germline V gene encodes CDR1 LGHDT and CDR2 YNNKEL (reference sequence). The CDR3 loop is CASSGRGWETQYF. CDR3 in DNA: TGTGCCAGCAGCGGCAGGGGGTGGGAGACCCAGTACTTC.

The rearrangement joins TRBV12-3 or TRBV12-4 to TRBJ2-5, with D tentatively TRBD1 (6 bases). V lost 6 bases to trimming and J lost 9 bases, with 17 bases between them. CDR3 length equals 13 residues. The CDR3 reads CASSPSAAGAQYF. CDR3 coding DNA: TGTGCCAGCAGCCCAAGCGCCGCAGGGGCCCAGTACTTC.

The rearrangement joins TRBV21-1 to TRBJ1-5; the D call of TRBD1 is as the table states it, not checked on the DNA. TRBV21-1 is classified as a pseudogene. The CDR3 sequence is 14 residues long. In nucleotides, the CDR3 is TGTGCCAGCAGCAAAGGACAGATCAATCAGCCCCAGCATTTT. Its translation is CASSKGQINQPQHF.

The chain carries TRBV19 and TRBJ2-5; 14 nucleotides match TRBD2. With 8 bases clipped from V and 3 bases from J, the junction kept 2 bases outside the gene matches. Germline CDR1 is LNHDA and CDR2 is SQIVND (reference sequence). The CDR3 is 14 amino acids. CDR3 in DNA: TGTGCCAGTGCGGGACTAGCGGGAGAAGAGACCCAGTACTTC. Amino acids: CASAGLAGEETQYF.

The chain joins TRBV19 to TRBJ2-1, with 10 bases identical to TRBD1. This CDR3 is 14 amino acids long. Germline V lookup: CDR1 LNHDA, CDR2 SQIVND (reference sequence). V was clipped by 7 bases and J by 6 bases; unmatched bases: 6. The CDR3 DNA is TGTGCCAGTACCGGGACAGGGGACCGCAATGAGCAGTTCTTC. This sequence encodes CASTGTGDRNEQFF.

This chain joins TRBV10-3 and TRBJ2-2; 11 bases fit TRBD2. The germline V gene encodes CDR1 ENHRY and CDR2 SYGVKD. The CDR3 is 14 residues long. The ends lost 6 bases at V and 7 bases at J; junction bases unmatched: 4. The CDR3 region is CAIRPGLADGELFF. The CDR3 DNA is TGTGCCATCAGGCCGGGACTAGCGGACGGGGAGCTGTTTTTT.

In this sample, this clone turned up a few times. The V call is TRBV5-1, the J call TRBJ2-3; TRBD1 aligns across 10 bases. CDR3 length: 17 amino acids. J gave up 3 bases and V 1 base, and 8 bases lay outside the gene matches. Germline loops: CDR1 SGHRS, CDR2 YFSETQ. The CDR3 is CASSLPLGDRGTDTQYF. CDR3 DNA sequence: TGCGCCAGCAGCTTGCCACTTGGGGACAGGGGTACAGATACGCAGTATTTT. Based on the CDR3 plus reference TRBV5-1 and TRBJ2-3, the full variable domain is KAGVTQTPRYLIKTRGQQVTLSCSPISGHRSVSWYQQTPGQGLQFLFEYFSETQRNKGNFPGRFSGRQFSNSRSEMNVSTLELGDSALYLCASSLPLGDRGTDTQYFGPGTRLTVL.

The chain uses TRBV6-2 or TRBV6-3 and TRBJ2-1, with 9 positions matching TRBD2. Germline CDR1 reads MNHEY; CDR2 reads SVGEGT. V dropped 5 bases and J dropped 4; count of bases not matched to a gene: 6. The CDR3 length is 15 residues. The CDR3 DNA reads as TGTGCCAGCAGTGGGGGAGCGGGAGGATACAATGAGCAGTTCTTC. Its protein product is CASSGGAGGYNEQFF.

The V and J genes are TRBV20-1 and TRBJ2-7; D unclear. V was trimmed by 0 bases and J by 12 bases, leaving 12 bases between them. The CDR3 extends over 11 amino acids. Germline V gives CDR1 DFQATT, CDR2 SNEGSKA (reference sequence). CDR3 in amino acids: CSARDPPHWYF. The CDR3 nucleotides are TGCAGTGCTAGAGACCCTCCCCACTGGTACTTC.

The V call is TRBV7-9, the J call TRBJ2-1; 8 positions agree with TRBD2. CDR1 is SEHNR and CDR2 is FQNEAQ in the germline V gene (reference sequence). This CDR3 spans 18 amino acids. Germline trimming cut 5 bases from V and 6 bases from J; bases unmatched to any gene: 18. CDR3 sequence reads: CASSPGFQREYIFNEQFF. In DNA, the CDR3 is TGTGCCAGCAGCCCAGGGTTTCAGCGGGAGTATATTTTCAATGAGCAGTTCTTC.

This chain links TRBV6-2 or TRBV6-3 with TRBJ2-3; the match to TRBD2 covers 9 bases. Germline V gene data show CDR1 as MNHEY and CDR2 as SVGEGT. Trimming removed 0 bases from V and 3 bases from J; junction bases left unmatched: 7. The CDR3 loop spans 17 amino acids. The CDR3 is CASSYSISSGRTDTQYF. The CDR3 DNA is TGTGCCAGCAGTTACTCGATTAGCAGCGGGAGGACAGATACGCAGTATTTT.

This chain links TRBV18 with TRBJ2-7, with D possibly TRBD1 on 7 matching bases. Germline V gene sequence: CDR1 KGHSH, CDR2 LQKENI. The CDR3 loop spans 15 amino acids. With 6 bases removed from V and 0 bases from J, the gap between germline ends came to 15 bases. Written as DNA, the CDR3 is TGTGCCAGCTCGGAGGGACAGTCCGGCTCCTACGAGCAGTACTTC. Its translation is CASSEGQSGSYEQYF.

The V and J genes are TRBV7-9 and TRBJ2-3; 10 nucleotides align to TRBD2. The V gene's germline CDR1 is SEHNR and CDR2 FQNEAQ (reference sequence). The CDR3 totals 17 residues. Losses at the gene ends were 5 bases for V and 7 bases for J; bases not matched to a gene: 15. CDR3 sequence (DNA): TGTGCCAGCAGCCCCTCCCGGGCTAGCGGGAGAGGGAATACGCAGTATTTT. Its translation is CASSPSRASGRGNTQYF. Variable domain in full (rest from reference TRBV7-9 and TRBJ2-3): DTGVSQNPRHKITKRGQNVTFRCDPISEHNRLYWYRQTLGQGPEFLTYFQNEAQLEKSRLLSDRFSAERPKGSFSTLEIQRTEQGDSAMYLCASSPSRASGRGNTQYFGPGTRLTVL.

This clone was counted ten times or more. The chain joins TRBV18 to TRBJ2-1; 7 nucleotides match TRBD1. The germline gives CDR1 KGHSH, CDR2 LQKENI. The V segment lost 2 bases and the J segment 8 bases; nucleotides outside the gene matches: 6. This CDR3 comprises 14 residues. The chain's CDR3 is CASSPGRGNDEQFF. In DNA form, the CDR3 reads TGTGCCAGCTCACCAGGCAGGGGGAACGATGAGCAGTTCTTC.

This clone was observed a single time. The rearrangement uses TRBV7-6 and TRBJ2-1, with unresolved D. The V gene lost 5 bases and the J gene lost 10 bases, with 9 bases spanning the gap. CDR1 and CDR2 (germline): SGHVS, FNYEAQ. CDR3 length equals 11 residues. The CDR3 DNA follows: TGTGCCAGCAGCCTAAGAACCGAGCAGTTCTTC. This codes for CASSLRTEQFF.

This clone appeared a single time. This chain uses TRBV3-1 (or the pseudogene TRBV3-2) with TRBJ2-7, with D possibly matching TRBD2 (6 bases). V lost 8 bases and J 5 bases, leaving 22 bases between the germline ends. The germline gives CDR1 LGHDT, CDR2 YNNKEL (reference sequence). The CDR3 runs to 15 residues. The CDR3 reads CASASGGGSNHEQYF. CDR3 DNA sequence: TGTGCCAGCGCATCCGGGGGTGGGAGTAACCACGAGCAGTACTTC.

The V and J genes are TRBV6-5 and TRBJ2-6; D gene ambiguous. V gave up 3 bases and J gave up 0 bases, with 9 bases separating them. The CDR3 is 16 amino acids. From germline, CDR1 is MNHEY and CDR2 SVGAGI. The CDR3 here is CASSYDLVSGANVLTF. CDR3 DNA sequence: TGTGCCAGCAGTTATGATTTAGTCTCTGGGGCCAACGTCCTGACTTTC.

The chain links TRBV6-5 to TRBJ2-7; a possible D gene is TRBD2 (6 bases). Looked up from germline, CDR1 is MNHEY and CDR2 is SVGAGI. The CDR3 length is 15 residues. The V gene lost 2 bases and the J gene lost 3 bases, with 14 bases spanning the gap. The CDR3 coding sequence is TGTGCCAGCAGTTACCCAGGTCAGGGACTCTACGAGCAGTACTTC. Amino acid sequence: CASSYPGQGLYEQYF.

This chain's CDR3 is CATSRDRDQPQHF. DNA of the CDR3: TGTGCCACTAGCCGGGACAGGGATCAGCCCCAGCATTTT. V is TRBV6-4 and J is TRBJ1-5, with 9 bases that match TRBD1. V was clipped by 10 bases and J by 5 bases; unmatched bases: 6. The CDR3 is 13 amino acids. Germline lookup yields CDR1 MRHNA and CDR2 SNTAGT.

CDR3 DNA sequence: TGTGCCAGCAGTTTCGAGTCCGGCTACACCTTC. Translating gives CASSFESGYTF. The V and J genes are TRBV12-3 or TRBV12-4 and TRBJ1-2, with no clear D. CDR3 size: 11 residues. The V end was cut by 3 bases, the J end by 8 bases, with 7 bases between.

V gene TRBV3-1 (or the pseudogene TRBV3-2) combines with J gene TRBJ2-3; 7 bases map to TRBD2. Germline V gene lookup returns CDR1 LGHDT and CDR2 YNNKEL (reference sequence). The length of the CDR3 is 20 residues. Trimming at V came to 1 base and at J to 2 bases, leaving 18 bases not matched to a gene. Here the CDR3 reads CASSQVSYRGLFLYTDTQYF. The CDR3, as DNA: TGTGCCAGCAGCCAAGTCTCTTATCGGGGACTATTTCTATACACAGATACGCAGTATTTT.